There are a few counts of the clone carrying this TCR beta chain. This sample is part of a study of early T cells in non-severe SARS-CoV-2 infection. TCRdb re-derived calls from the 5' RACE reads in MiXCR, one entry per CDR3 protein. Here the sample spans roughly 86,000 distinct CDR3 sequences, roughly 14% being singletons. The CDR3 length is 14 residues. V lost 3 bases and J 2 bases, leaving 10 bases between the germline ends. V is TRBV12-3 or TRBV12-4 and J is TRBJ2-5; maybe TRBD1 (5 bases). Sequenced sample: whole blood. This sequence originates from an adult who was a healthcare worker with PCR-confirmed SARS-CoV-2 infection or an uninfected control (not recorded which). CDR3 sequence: CASSFGTGQETQYF. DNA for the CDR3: TGTGCCAGCAGTTTTGGAACAGGACAAGAGACCCAGTACTTC.